This TCR beta chain came from a study of blood T cell repertoires in COVID-19. Repertoires were generated with immunoSEQ multiplex PCR, while TCRdb's copy carries only in-frame clones and drops some. This table holds 120,000 to 150,000 clones, 84% found once. Germline V gene sequence: CDR1 SEHNR, CDR2 FQNEAQ (reference sequence). The V end lost 3 bases, the J end lost 6 bases, and 18 bases lay between the germline ends. This CDR3 contains 15 residues. Sequenced sample: PBMCs or T cells enriched from blood (not recorded which). This TCR came from a woman aged 50 to 60 with acute COVID-19. The chain has TRBV7-9 and TRBJ2-7, with no clear D. CDR3 bases: TGTGCCAGCAGCTTGCGACACGACCCCACCTTCGAGCAGTACTTC. Amino acids: CASSLRHDPTFEQYF.